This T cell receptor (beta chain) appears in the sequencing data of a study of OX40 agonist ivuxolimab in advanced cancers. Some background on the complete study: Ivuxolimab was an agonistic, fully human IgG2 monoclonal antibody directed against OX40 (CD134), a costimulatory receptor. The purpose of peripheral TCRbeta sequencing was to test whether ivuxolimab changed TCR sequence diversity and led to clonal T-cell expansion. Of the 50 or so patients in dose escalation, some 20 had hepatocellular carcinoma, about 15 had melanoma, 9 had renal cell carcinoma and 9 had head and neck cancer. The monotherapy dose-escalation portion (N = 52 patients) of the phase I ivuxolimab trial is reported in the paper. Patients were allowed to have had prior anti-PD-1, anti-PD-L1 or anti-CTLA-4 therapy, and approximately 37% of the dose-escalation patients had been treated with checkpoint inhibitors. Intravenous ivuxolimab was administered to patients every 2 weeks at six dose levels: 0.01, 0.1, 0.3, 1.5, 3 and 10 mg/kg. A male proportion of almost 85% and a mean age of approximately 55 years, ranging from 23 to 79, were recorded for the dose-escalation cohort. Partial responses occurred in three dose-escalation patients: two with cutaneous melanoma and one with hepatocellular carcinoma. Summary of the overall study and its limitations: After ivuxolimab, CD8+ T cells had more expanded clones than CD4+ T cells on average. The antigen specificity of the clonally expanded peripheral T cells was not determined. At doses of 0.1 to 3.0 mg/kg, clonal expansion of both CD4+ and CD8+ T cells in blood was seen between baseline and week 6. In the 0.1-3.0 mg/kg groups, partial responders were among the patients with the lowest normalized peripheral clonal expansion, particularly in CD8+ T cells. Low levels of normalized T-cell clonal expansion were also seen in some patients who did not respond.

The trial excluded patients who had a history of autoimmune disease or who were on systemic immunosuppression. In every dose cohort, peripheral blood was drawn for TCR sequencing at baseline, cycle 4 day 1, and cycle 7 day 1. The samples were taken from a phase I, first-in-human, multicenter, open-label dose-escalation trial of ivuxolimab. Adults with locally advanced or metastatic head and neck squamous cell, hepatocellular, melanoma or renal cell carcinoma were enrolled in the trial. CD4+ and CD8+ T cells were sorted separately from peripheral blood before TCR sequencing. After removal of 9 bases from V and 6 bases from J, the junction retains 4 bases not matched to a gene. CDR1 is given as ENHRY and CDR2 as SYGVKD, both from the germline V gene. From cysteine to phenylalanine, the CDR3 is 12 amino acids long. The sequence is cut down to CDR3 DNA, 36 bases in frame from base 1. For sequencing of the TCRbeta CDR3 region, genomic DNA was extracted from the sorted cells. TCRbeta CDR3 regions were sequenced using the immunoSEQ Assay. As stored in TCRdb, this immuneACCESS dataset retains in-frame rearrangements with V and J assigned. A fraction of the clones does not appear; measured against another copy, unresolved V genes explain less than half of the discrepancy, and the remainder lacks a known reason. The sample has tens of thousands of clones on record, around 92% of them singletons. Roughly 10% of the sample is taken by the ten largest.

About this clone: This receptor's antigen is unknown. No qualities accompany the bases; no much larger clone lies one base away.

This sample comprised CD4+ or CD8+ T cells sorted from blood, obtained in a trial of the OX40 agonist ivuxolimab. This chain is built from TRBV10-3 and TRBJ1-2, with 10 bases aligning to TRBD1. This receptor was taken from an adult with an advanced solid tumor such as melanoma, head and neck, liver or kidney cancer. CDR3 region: CAIPGTGDGYTF. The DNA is TGTGCCATACCCGGGACAGGGGATGGCTACACCTTC.